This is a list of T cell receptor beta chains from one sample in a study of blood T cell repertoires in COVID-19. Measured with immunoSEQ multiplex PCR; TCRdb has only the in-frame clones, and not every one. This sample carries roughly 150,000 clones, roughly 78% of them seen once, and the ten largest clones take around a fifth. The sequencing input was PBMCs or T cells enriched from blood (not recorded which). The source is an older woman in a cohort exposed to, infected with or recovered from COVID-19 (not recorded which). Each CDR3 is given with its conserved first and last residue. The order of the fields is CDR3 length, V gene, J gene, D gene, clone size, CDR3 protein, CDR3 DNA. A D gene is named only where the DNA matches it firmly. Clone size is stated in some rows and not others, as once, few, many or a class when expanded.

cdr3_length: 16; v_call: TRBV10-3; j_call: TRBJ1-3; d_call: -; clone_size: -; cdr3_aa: CAISDLSSGTGNTIYF; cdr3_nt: TGTGCCATCAGTGACCTCTCATCAGGGACTGGAAACACCATATATTTT
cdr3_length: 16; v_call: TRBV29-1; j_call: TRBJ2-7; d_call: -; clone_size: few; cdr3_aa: CSVAWQGKSLLYEQYF; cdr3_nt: TGCAGCGTTGCATGGCAGGGTAAGAGTTTGCTCTACGAGCAGTACTTC
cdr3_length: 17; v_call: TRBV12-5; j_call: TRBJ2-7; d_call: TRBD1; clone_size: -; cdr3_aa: CASAPGQGPLTAYEQYF; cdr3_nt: TGTGCTAGTGCCCCGGGACAGGGGCCGCTTACGGCCTACGAGCAGTACTTC
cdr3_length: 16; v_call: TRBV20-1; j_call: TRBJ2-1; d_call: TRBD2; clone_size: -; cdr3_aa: CSASAGLASSYNEQFF; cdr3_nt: TGCAGTGCTAGTGCGGGACTAGCGAGCTCCTACAATGAGCAGTTCTTC
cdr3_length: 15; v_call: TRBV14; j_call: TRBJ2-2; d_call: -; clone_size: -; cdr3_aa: CASSQAPGVRGELFF; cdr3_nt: TGTGCCAGCAGCCAAGCCCCGGGAGTTAGGGGGGAGCTGTTTTTT
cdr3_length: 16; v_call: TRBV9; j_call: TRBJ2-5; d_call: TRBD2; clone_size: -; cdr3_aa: CASSVHAGDSGETQYF; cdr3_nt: TGTGCCAGCAGCGTACATGCGGGAGACTCTGGGGAGACCCAGTACTTC
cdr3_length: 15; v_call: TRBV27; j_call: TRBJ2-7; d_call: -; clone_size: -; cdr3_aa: CASSLSRTGVGEQYF; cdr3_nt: TGTGCCAGCAGTTTATCGCGGACGGGAGTAGGAGAGCAGTACTTC
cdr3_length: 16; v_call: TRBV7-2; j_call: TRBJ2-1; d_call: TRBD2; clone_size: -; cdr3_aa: CASRRRATGGNNEQFF; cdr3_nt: TGTGCCAGTCGGCGGCGGGCGACGGGAGGGAACAATGAGCAGTTCTTC
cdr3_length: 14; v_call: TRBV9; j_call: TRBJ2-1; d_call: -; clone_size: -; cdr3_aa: CASNRDSSYNEQFF; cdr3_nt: TGTGCCAGCAATAGGGACTCGTCCTACAATGAGCAGTTCTTC
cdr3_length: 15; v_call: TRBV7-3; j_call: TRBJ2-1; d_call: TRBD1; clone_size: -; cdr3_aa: CASSLPGQGINEQFF; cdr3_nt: TGTGCCAGCAGTTTACCGGGACAGGGCATCAATGAGCAGTTCTTC
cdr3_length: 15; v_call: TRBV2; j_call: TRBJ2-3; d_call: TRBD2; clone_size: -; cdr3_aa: CATKKVAGEGDTQYF; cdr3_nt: TGTGCCACCAAGAAGGTAGCGGGAGAGGGAGATACGCAGTATTTT
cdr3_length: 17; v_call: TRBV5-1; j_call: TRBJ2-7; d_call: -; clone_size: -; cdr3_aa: CASSLAGIGRGDNEQYF; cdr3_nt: TGCGCCAGCAGCTTGGCTGGGATAGGGAGAGGAGACAACGAGCAGTACTTC
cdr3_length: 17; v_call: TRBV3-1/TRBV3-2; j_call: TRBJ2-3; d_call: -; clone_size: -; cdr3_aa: CASSQDRGGPSTDTQYF; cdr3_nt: TGTGCCAGCAGCCAAGATAGAGGCGGGCCAAGCACAGATACGCAGTATTTT
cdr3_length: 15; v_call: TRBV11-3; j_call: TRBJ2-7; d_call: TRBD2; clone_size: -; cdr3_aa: CASALGEGRGGVQYF; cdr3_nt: TGTGCCAGCGCCCTAGGAGAGGGCCGGGGGGGCGTGCAGTACTTC
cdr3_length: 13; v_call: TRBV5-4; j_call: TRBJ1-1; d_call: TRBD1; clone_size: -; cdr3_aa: CASRGQGSTEAFF; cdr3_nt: TGTGCCAGCCGTGGACAGGGGAGCACTGAAGCTTTCTTT
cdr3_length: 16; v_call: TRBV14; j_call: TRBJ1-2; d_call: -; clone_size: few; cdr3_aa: CASSQEWGSSWGGYTF; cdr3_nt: TGTGCCAGCAGCCAAGAGTGGGGCAGTTCCTGGGGTGGCTACACCTTC
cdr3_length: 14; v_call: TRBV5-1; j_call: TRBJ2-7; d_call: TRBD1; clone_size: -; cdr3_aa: CASSYGTGGNEQYF; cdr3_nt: TGCGCCAGCAGTTACGGGACAGGGGGCAACGAGCAGTACTTC
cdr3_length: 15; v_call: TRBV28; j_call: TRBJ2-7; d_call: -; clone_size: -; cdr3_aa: CASSLDPDRAYEQYF; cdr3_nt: TGTGCCAGCAGTTTAGATCCGGACAGAGCCTACGAGCAGTACTTC
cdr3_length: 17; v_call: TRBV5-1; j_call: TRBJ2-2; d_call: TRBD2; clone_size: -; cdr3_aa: CASSSGTSGSVYGELFF; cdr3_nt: TGCGCCAGCAGCTCTGGGACTAGCGGGAGTGTTTATGGGGAGCTGTTTTTT
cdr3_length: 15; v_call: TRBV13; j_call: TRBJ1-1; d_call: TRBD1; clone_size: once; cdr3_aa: CASSFETGGLTEAFF; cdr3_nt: TGTGCCAGCAGCTTCGAGACAGGGGGTTTGACTGAAGCTTTCTTT
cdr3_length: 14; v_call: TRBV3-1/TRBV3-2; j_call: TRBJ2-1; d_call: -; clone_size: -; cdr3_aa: CASSLGHSYNEQFF; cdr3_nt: TGTGCCAGCTCGCTTGGGCACTCATACAATGAGCAGTTCTTC
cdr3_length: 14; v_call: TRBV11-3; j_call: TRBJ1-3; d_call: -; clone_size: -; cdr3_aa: CASSSGLAGNTIYF; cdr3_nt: TGTGCCAGCAGCTCAGGGTTGGCTGGAAACACCATATATTTT
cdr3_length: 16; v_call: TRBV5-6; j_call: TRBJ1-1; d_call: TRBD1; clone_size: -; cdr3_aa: CASRVNRGTMNTEAFF; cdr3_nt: TGTGCCAGCAGGGTCAACAGGGGGACAATGAACACTGAAGCTTTCTTT
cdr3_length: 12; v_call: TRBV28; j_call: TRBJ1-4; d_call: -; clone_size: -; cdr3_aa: CASRFYNEKLFF; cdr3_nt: TGTGCCAGCAGATTCTACAATGAAAAACTGTTTTTT
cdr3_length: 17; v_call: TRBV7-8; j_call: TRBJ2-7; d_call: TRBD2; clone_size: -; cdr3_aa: CASSPLPGLAGAYEQYF; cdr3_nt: TGTGCCAGCAGCCCCCTACCCGGACTAGCGGGGGCCTACGAGCAGTACTTC
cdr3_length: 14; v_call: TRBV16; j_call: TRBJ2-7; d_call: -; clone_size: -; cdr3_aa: CASSQSTSNNEQYF; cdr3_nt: TGTGCCAGCAGCCAATCAACTAGCAACAACGAGCAGTACTTC
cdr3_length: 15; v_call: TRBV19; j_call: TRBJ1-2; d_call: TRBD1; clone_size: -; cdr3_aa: CASSRTGGVNYGYTF; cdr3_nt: TGTGCCAGTAGTAGAACAGGGGGAGTGAACTATGGCTACACCTTC
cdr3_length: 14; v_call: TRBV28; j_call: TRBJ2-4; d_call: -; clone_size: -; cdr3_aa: CASSQQGDKNIQYF; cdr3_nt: TGTGCCAGCAGTCAACAGGGCGACAAAAACATTCAGTACTTC
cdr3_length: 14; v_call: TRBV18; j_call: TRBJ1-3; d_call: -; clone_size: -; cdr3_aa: CASSPVGRANTIYF; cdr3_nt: TGTGCCAGCTCACCAGTCGGCAGGGCTAACACCATATATTTT
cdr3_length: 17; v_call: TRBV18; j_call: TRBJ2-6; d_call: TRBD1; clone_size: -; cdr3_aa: CASSQGTVTLGANVLTF; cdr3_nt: TGTGCCAGCTCACAAGGGACAGTCACCCTCGGGGCCAACGTCCTGACTTTC
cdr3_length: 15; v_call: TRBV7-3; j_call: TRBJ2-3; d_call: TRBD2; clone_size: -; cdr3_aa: CASSLSGGWTDTQYF; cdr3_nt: TGTGCCAGCTCCCTCTCGGGGGGGTGGACAGATACGCAGTATTTT
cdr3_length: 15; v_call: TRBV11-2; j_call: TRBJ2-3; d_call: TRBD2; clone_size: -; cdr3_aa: CASSFSSGSTDTQYF; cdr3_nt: TGTGCCAGCAGCTTTTCTAGCGGGAGCACAGATACGCAGTATTTT
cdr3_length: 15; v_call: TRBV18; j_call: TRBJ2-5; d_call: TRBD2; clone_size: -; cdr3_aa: CASSPGLAGLETQYF; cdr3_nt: TGTGCCAGCTCACCGGGACTAGCGGGACTGGAGACCCAGTACTTC
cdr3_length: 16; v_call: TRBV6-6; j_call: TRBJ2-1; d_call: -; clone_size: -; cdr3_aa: CASSQTTGYSYNEQFF; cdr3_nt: TGTGCCAGCAGTCAGACCACAGGGTACTCCTACAATGAGCAGTTCTTC
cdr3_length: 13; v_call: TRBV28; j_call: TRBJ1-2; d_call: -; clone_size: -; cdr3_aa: CASRRQGNYGYTF; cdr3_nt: TGTGCCAGCAGACGGCAGGGGAACTATGGCTACACCTTC
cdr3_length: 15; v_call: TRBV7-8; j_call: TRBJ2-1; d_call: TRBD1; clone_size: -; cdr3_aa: CASSPMTGLVGEQFF; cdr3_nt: TGTGCCAGCAGCCCGATGACAGGGTTAGTAGGTGAGCAGTTCTTC
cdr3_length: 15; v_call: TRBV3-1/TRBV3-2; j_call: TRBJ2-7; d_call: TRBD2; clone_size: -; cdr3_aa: CASSSIAGPTYEQYF; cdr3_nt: TGTGCCAGCAGTAGTATAGCGGGACCTACCTACGAGCAGTACTTC
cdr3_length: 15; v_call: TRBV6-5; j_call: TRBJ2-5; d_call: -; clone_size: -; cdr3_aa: CATRVFWGPQETQYF; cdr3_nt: TGTGCCACCAGGGTTTTCTGGGGGCCGCAAGAGACCCAGTACTTC
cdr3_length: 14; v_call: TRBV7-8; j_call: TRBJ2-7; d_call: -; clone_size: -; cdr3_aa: CASSLDPGVGEQYF; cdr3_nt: TGTGCCAGCAGCTTAGACCCGGGAGTAGGGGAGCAGTACTTC
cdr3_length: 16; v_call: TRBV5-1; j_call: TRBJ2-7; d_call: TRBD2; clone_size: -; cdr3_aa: CASSLESLAGGYEQYF; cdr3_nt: TGCGCCAGCAGCTTGGAAAGCCTAGCGGGAGGATACGAGCAGTACTTC
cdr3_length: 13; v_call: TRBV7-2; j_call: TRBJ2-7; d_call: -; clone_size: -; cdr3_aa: CASSLADRYEQYF; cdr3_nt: TGTGCCAGCAGCTTAGCTGACAGATACGAGCAGTACTTC